The rows below give T cell receptor beta chains drawn from one sample of a study of CD8 T cells in ankylosing spondylitis. TCRdb recomputed calls from the 5' RACE reads with MiXCR, one row per CDR3 protein. The table includes about 340,000 distinct CDR3 sequences, 6.5% to 10% detected once. Sequenced input: blood, either unsorted or a sorted T cell fraction (not recorded which). These receptors originate from a male donor with ankylosing spondylitis. The CDR3 runs from the conserved cysteine through the conserved F or W. A D gene is named only where the DNA matches it firmly. Size tells how often a clone was seen (once, few, many) or the class of an expanded clone, and some rows leave it out.

size	V	J	D	CDR3	DNA
few	TRBV4-1	TRBJ1-3	NA	CASSQAGTTGNTIYF	TGCGCCAGCAGCCAAGCGGGGACCACTGGAAACACCATATATTTT
NA	TRBV7-2	TRBJ2-2	NA	CASSVGSLITGELFF	TGTGCCAGCAGCGTAGGGTCTCTTATCACCGGGGAGCTGTTTTTT
many	TRBV24-1	TRBJ2-7	NA	CATSDARSYEQYF	TGTGCCACCAGTGACGCGCGTAGCTACGAGCAGTACTTC
many	TRBV27	TRBJ1-1	TRBD1	CASSPRTGLTEAFF	TGTGCCAGCAGCCCCAGGACAGGGCTCACTGAAGCTTTCTTT
NA	TRBV4-1	TRBJ2-1	TRBD2	CASSQDPRREGRFF	TGCGCCAGCAGCCAAGATCCCCGACGGGAGGGTAGGTTCTTC
many	TRBV12-3/TRBV12-4	TRBJ1-3	NA	CASSLAAGNTIYF	TGTGCCAGCAGCTTGGCAGCTGGAAACACCATATATTTT
many	TRBV28	TRBJ2-1	TRBD2	CATGLADYEQFF	TGTGCCACGGGGCTAGCGGATTATGAGCAGTTCTTC
NA	TRBV7-2	TRBJ2-3	TRBD2	CASSIRLAGASDTQYF	TGTGCCAGCAGCATTCGACTAGCGGGAGCGTCAGATACGCAGTATTTT
NA	TRBV28	TRBJ1-1	NA	CASSLLSGRGPEAFF	TGTGCCAGCAGTTTGTTAAGCGGGAGAGGCCCTGAAGCTTTCTTT
few	TRBV11-3	TRBJ2-2	TRBD2	CASSPGLAKVGELFF	TGTGCCAGCAGCCCGGGACTAGCGAAGGTCGGGGAGCTGTTTTTT
NA	TRBV12-3/TRBV12-4	TRBJ2-7	NA	CASSFLGTRYPYEQYF	TGTGCCAGCAGTTTCCTGGGAACTAGGTACCCCTACGAGCAGTACTTC
many	TRBV4-1	TRBJ2-3	TRBD2	CASSQEIGLASTDTQYF	TGCGCCAGCAGCCAAGAAATTGGACTAGCGTCCACAGATACGCAGTATTTT
NA	TRBV7-7	TRBJ2-5	TRBD1	CASSLNSGTGFFETQYF	TGTGCTAGCAGCCTAAATTCCGGGACAGGGTTTTTCGAGACCCAGTACTTC
NA	TRBV7-2	TRBJ2-7	NA	CASSSGQEQYF	TGTGCCAGCAGCTCAGGCCAGGAGCAGTACTTC
few	TRBV25-1	TRBJ1-1	TRBD1	CASSEFGRDRGSEAFF	TGTGCCAGCAGTGAATTCGGCCGGGACAGGGGTTCTGAAGCTTTCTTT
NA	TRBV25-1	TRBJ1-5	NA	CASSEPLRDRASNQPQHF	TGTGCCAGCAGTGAACCACTCCGGGACCGGGCTAGCAATCAGCCCCAGCATTTT
many	TRBV5-1	TRBJ1-1	TRBD1	CASSFAGQMNTEAFF	TGCGCCAGCAGCTTCGCGGGACAGATGAACACTGAAGCTTTCTTT
NA	TRBV12-3/TRBV12-4	TRBJ2-1	NA	CASSLPGLDEQFF	TGTGCCAGCAGTCTACCTGGGCTAGATGAGCAGTTCTTC
NA	TRBV6-1	TRBJ1-5	NA	CASTTGGFYQPQHF	TGTGCCAGCACCACGGGGGGGTTTTATCAGCCCCAGCATTTT
NA	TRBV20-1	TRBJ2-2	TRBD2	CSARDPGWGRANTGELFF	TGCAGTGCTAGAGACCCTGGGTGGGGGAGGGCGAACACCGGGGAGCTGTTTTTT
NA	TRBV27	TRBJ2-1	TRBD1	CASRGGDRGTWGEQFF	TGTGCCAGCAGAGGAGGGGACAGGGGAACCTGGGGTGAGCAGTTCTTC
NA	TRBV27	TRBJ1-6	NA	CASSLWGRGSNSPLHF	TGTGCCAGCAGTTTATGGGGCAGGGGAAGTAATTCACCCCTCCACTTT
NA	TRBV6-2/TRBV6-3	TRBJ2-7	NA	CASSPPDRTNYEQYF	TGTGCCAGCAGCCCTCCGGACAGAACGAACTACGAGCAGTACTTC
many	TRBV5-1	TRBJ1-1	NA	CASSLALGSNTEAFF	TGCGCCAGCAGCTTGGCTCTGGGTTCAAACACTGAAGCTTTCTTT
many	TRBV5-1	TRBJ2-7	TRBD1	CASRWGDRSYEQYF	TGCGCCAGCAGGTGGGGGGACAGGTCCTACGAGCAGTACTTC
NA	TRBV7-9	TRBJ1-4	NA	CASSLQGVYEKLFF	TGTGCCAGCAGCTTACAAGGGGTCTATGAAAAACTGTTTTTT
few	TRBV6-5	TRBJ1-6	NA	CASSYSTAGDNSPLHF	TGTGCCAGCAGTTACTCGACCGCAGGAGATAATTCACCCCTCCACTTT
NA	TRBV11-2	TRBJ2-1	TRBD2	CASSSPSTSFPLGFYNEQFF	TGTGCCAGCAGCTCCCCCTCGACTAGCTTTCCCCTCGGTTTCTACAATGAGCAGTTCTTC
NA	TRBV7-3	TRBJ2-1	TRBD2	CASSLDGLAGEEQFF	TGTGCCAGCAGCTTAGACGGACTAGCGGGAGAGGAACAGTTCTTC
NA	TRBV7-9	TRBJ2-1	TRBD2	CASSFGLAGEGQFF	TGTGCCAGCAGCTTTGGACTAGCGGGAGAAGGGCAGTTCTTC
NA	TRBV25-1	TRBJ1-2	NA	CASSEYSGARGYTF	TGTGCCAGCAGTGAATATTCGGGGGCGAGAGGCTACACCTTC
few	TRBV7-2	TRBJ2-3	NA	CASRRGGDTQCF	TGTGCCAGCAGAAGGGGGGGTGATACGCAGTGTTTT
NA	TRBV12-5	TRBJ1-4	NA	CASGLVSVGVPNEKLFF	TGTGCTAGTGGTTTGGTATCGGTGGGAGTACCAAATGAAAAACTGTTTTTT
many	TRBV12-3/TRBV12-4	TRBJ1-1	NA	CASSPNFRGTEAFF	TGTGCCAGCAGCCCAAATTTCAGGGGCACTGAAGCTTTCTTT
many	TRBV2	TRBJ2-1	NA	CASSEGAYNEQFF	TGTGCCAGCAGTGAGGGGGCGTACAATGAGCAGTTCTTC
many	TRBV3-1	TRBJ2-1	TRBD2	CASSPFVASGRFEQFF	TGTGCCAGCAGCCCTTTTGTCGCTAGCGGGAGGTTTGAGCAGTTCTTC
few	TRBV11-2	TRBJ2-5	NA	CASSPSVRSSLETQYF	TGTGCCAGCAGCCCCTCCGTGAGGTCTTCTCTCGAGACCCAGTACTTC
many	TRBV29-1	TRBJ1-2	NA	CSVPTGSVYGYTF	TGCAGCGTGCCTACAGGGTCGGTCTATGGCTACACCTTC
many	TRBV4-3	TRBJ2-7	NA	CASSQVFESYEQYF	TGCGCCAGCAGCCAAGTTTTCGAGTCCTACGAGCAGTACTTC
many	TRBV5-1	TRBJ2-2	TRBD2	CASSSGLAPSTGELFF	TGCGCCAGCAGCTCCGGACTAGCACCAAGCACCGGGGAGCTGTTTTTT
few	TRBV10-3	TRBJ1-1	NA	CAILDRLNTEAFF	TGTGCCATCTTGGACAGATTGAACACTGAAGCTTTCTTT
NA	TRBV27	TRBJ2-5	NA	CASISPRKTQYF	TGTGCCAGCATCTCCCCGAGGAAGACCCAGTACTTC
few	TRBV5-6	TRBJ2-7	TRBD1	CASTFRPTGDYEQYF	TGTGCCAGCACCTTCCGTCCGACAGGGGACTACGAGCAGTACTTC
NA	TRBV27	TRBJ2-1	TRBD2	CASSLGGRAVNEQFF	TGTGCCAGCAGTTTAGGCGGGAGGGCGGTCAATGAGCAGTTCTTC
NA	TRBV7-3	TRBJ2-1	TRBD2	CASSLRASGRGEQFF	TGTGCCAGCAGCTTAAGGGCTAGCGGGAGGGGTGAGCAGTTCTTC